These 24 T cell receptor beta chains came from one sample sequenced in a study of beta chain features in type 1 diabetes. Of the isolated RNA, all was reverse transcribed, and so the sequenced material was expressed TCRB transcripts. Sequenced by immunoSEQ multiplex PCR; TCRdb stores in-frame clones only, minus some. The sample carries 600,000 to 650,000 clones, around 16% recorded once. What was sequenced was naive CD4+ T cells from blood. The receptors were gathered from a man younger than 35 in good health.

This clone was counted only a few times. The chain carries TRBV19 and TRBJ2-1; 10 bases are a match to TRBD1. This CDR3 is built from 15 residues. Germline CDR1 reads LNHDA; CDR2 reads SQIVND (reference sequence). V shed 4 bases and J 6 bases; nucleotides not matched to a gene: 6. The chain's CDR3 is CASSTTGGSSNEQFF. The CDR3 nucleotides read TGTGCCAGTAGTACGACAGGGGGCAGTAGCAATGAGCAGTTCTTC.

On this clone: The junction does not match germline at one end; this may be a read error. The chain employs TRBV7-3 and TRBJ2-3; D might be TRBD1 (5 bases). This CDR3 has 13 amino acids. CDR1 and CDR2 (germline): SGHTA, FQGTGA. The DNA for the CDR3 is TGTGCCAGCAGCTTACCAGGGCCGAACGACTTAAATTTT. This sequence encodes CASSLPGPNDLNF.

This clone occurred a few times. This chain uses TRBV4-3 with TRBJ2-4; 8 bases are a match to TRBD2. This CDR3 contains 17 residues. Germline V gene data show CDR1 as LGHNA and CDR2 as YSLEER. The V segment lost 0 bases and the J segment 4 bases; nucleotides outside the gene matches: 8. The CDR3 DNA reads as TGCGCCAGCAGCCAAGACCCGGGACTAGGGATTAAAAACATTCAGTACTTC. Amino acid sequence: CASSQDPGLGIKNIQYF.

This clone was detected a few times. J is TRBJ1-2 and V is TRBV9; TRBD1 aligns across 9 bases. The CDR3 contains 14 residues. The germline CDR1 and CDR2 sequences are SGDLS and YYNGEE. V lost 3 bases, J lost 5 bases, and 5 bases stayed unmatched. Here the CDR3 reads CASSGTTGGYGYTF. CDR3 in DNA: TGTGCCAGCAGCGGAACGACAGGGGGTTATGGCTACACCTTC.

This clone was picked up a small number of times. J is TRBJ2-1 and V is TRBV28, with 10 bases identical to TRBD2. Per the germline V gene, CDR1 is MDHEN and CDR2 is SYDVKM. J was trimmed by 6 bases and V by 7 bases; bases with no gene match: 9. The CDR3 loop spans 15 amino acids. CDR3 in DNA: TGTGCCAGCACCAGAGGACTAGCGGACCTCAATGAGCAGTTCTTC. It translates to CASTRGLADLNEQFF.

This clone was detected a few times. V usage is TRBV2 and J usage is TRBJ2-5, with 9 positions matching TRBD2. CDR3 length: 14 amino acids. Germline V lookup: CDR1 SNHLY, CDR2 FYNNEI. Trimming took 7 bases from V and 2 from J; bases not matched to a gene: 5. The CDR3 DNA is TGTGCCAGCAAAGAGACTAGCGGTCAAGAGACCCAGTACTTC. Encoded protein: CASKETSGQETQYF.

This clone was recorded a few times. V is TRBV30 and J is TRBJ1-5; TRBD1 matches 10 bases. This CDR3 spans 15 amino acids. Germline assignment: CDR1 GTSNPN and CDR2 SVGIG (reference sequence). Germline trimming cut 2 bases from V and 6 bases from J; bases unmatched to any gene: 7. CDR3 loop: CAWSHETGGGQPQHF. CDR3 sequence (DNA): TGTGCCTGGAGTCATGAGACAGGGGGCGGTCAGCCCCAGCATTTT.

DNA of the CDR3: TGTGCCAGCAGCGCCTTGATGAACACTGAAGCTTTCTTT. It codes for CASSALMNTEAFF. The J gene is TRBJ1-1, the V gene TRBV6-1, with D hard to call. CDR3 size: 13 residues. Per germline, CDR1 MNHNS and CDR2 SASEGT. The V and J ends lost 6 bases and 0 bases respectively, with 8 bases between them.

This chain joins TRBV18 and TRBJ1-1; D remains unclear. Germline V lookup: CDR1 KGHSH, CDR2 LQKENI. This CDR3 spans 12 amino acids. Trimming left V 2 bases short and J 8 bases short, with 9 bases between. The CDR3 DNA sequence: TGTGCCAGCTCACCAGGGAGGCAGGAAGCTTTCTTT. Translated, it gives CASSPGRQEAFF.

This clone was counted between two and nine times. The chain has TRBV5-1 and TRBJ1-4, with TRBD1 matching 12 bases. Germline loops: CDR1 SGHRS, CDR2 YFSETQ. The trim removed 3 bases at V and 7 bases at J, leaving 4 bases unmatched. The length of the CDR3 is 15 residues. CDR3 sequence reads: CASSSGTGGTEKLFF. The CDR3 region has the DNA TGCGCCAGCAGCTCCGGGACAGGGGGCACTGAAAAACTGTTTTTT.

The chain combines TRBV4-2 with TRBJ1-2, with D tentatively TRBD1 (5 bases). Between the trimmed V and J ends, which lost 3 bases and 11 bases, there was a span of 22 bases. This CDR3 region has 15 residues. CDR1 LGHNA and CDR2 YNFKEQ come from the germline V gene. The CDR3 nucleotides read TGTGCCAGCAGCCAGGTCCCCCCTGGCAGGGACGGTTACACCTTC. It encodes CASSQVPPGRDGYTF.

The V call is TRBV28, the J call TRBJ2-4; D remains ambiguous. There are 11 residues in the CDR3. V was clipped by 8 bases and J by 0 bases, with 2 bases between them. Per germline, CDR1 MDHEN and CDR2 SYDVKM. The CDR3 coding sequence is TGTGCCAGCGGAGCCAAAAACATTCAGTACTTC. It encodes CASGAKNIQYF.

This clone occurred a few times. The chain has TRBV5-1 and TRBJ2-7; perhaps D is TRBD1 or TRBD2 (5 bases each). This CDR3 spans 14 amino acids. CDR1 and CDR2 from the germline V gene are SGHRS and YFSETQ. V was cut by 0 bases and J by 2 bases, with 9 bases left in between. CDR3 DNA sequence: TGCGCCAGCAGCTTGGCCGGGGCTACCTACGAGCAGTACTTC. Translation gives CASSLAGATYEQYF.

The rearrangement joins TRBV28 to TRBJ2-2, with 8 bases that match TRBD1. The CDR3 is made up of 16 amino acids. Germline V gene data show CDR1 as MDHEN and CDR2 as SYDVKM. V lost 6 bases and J lost 4; bases outside the gene matches: 10. CDR3 residues: CASRLRGQESTGELFF. CDR3 DNA sequence: TGTGCCAGCAGACTCCGGGGACAGGAATCCACCGGGGAGCTGTTTTTT.

The table lists this clone with a few counts. The chain carries TRBV2 and TRBJ1-5, with unresolved D. V gave up 4 bases and J gave up 4 bases, with 14 bases separating them. Germline CDR1 and CDR2: SNHLY and FYNNEI. The length of the CDR3 is 15 residues. The CDR3 loop is CASSGSGLGNQPQHF. The CDR3, as DNA: TGTGCCAGCAGTGGATCGGGGTTAGGGAATCAGCCCCAGCATTTT.

The sample holds many counts of this clone. The rearrangement links TRBV13 to TRBJ1-3, with D unresolved. Trimming took 1 base from V and 4 from J, leaving 8 bases between them. From germline, CDR1 is PRHDT and CDR2 FYEKMQ (reference sequence). This CDR3 is 14 amino acids long. CDR3 amino acids: CASSLAGLGNTIYF. The CDR3 nucleotides read TGTGCCAGCAGCTTAGCTGGGCTGGGAAACACCATATATTTT.

This clone was seen only a few times. The chain employs TRBV29-1 and TRBJ1-1, with 8 bases lining up with TRBD1. In germline, CDR1 is SQVTM, CDR2 ANQGSEA. Losses at the gene ends were 3 bases for V and 7 bases for J; bases not matched to a gene: 4. The CDR3 contains 12 residues. CDR3 residues: CSVDKTGVEAFF. The CDR3 coding sequence is TGCAGCGTTGACAAGACAGGGGTTGAAGCTTTCTTT.

V gene TRBV7-2 combines with J gene TRBJ2-1; TRBD2 aligns across 9 bases. The ends lost 3 bases at V and 4 bases at J; junction bases unmatched: 4. Germline CDR1 and CDR2: SGHTA and FQGNSA. The CDR3 runs to 15 residues. This chain's CDR3 is CASSFLAGPYNEQFF. The CDR3 region has the DNA TGTGCCAGCAGCTTTCTAGCGGGGCCATACAATGAGCAGTTCTTC.

V gene TRBV28 combines with J gene TRBJ1-2; no firm D call. The CDR3 consists of 14 residues. The V and J ends lost 1 base and 0 bases respectively, with 6 bases between them. Germline CDR1 and CDR2: MDHEN and SYDVKM. CDR3 sequence: CASSLFGPNYGYTF. The CDR3 DNA follows: TGTGCCAGCAGTTTATTTGGCCCTAACTATGGCTACACCTTC.

This clone was found a few times. This same CDR3 is encoded by further DNA sequences in the sample. The rearrangement joins TRBV7-2 to TRBJ2-6; unclear D gene. The CDR3 loop spans 13 amino acids. V gave up 6 bases and J gave up 0 bases, with 3 bases separating them. Looked up from germline, CDR1 is SGHTA and CDR2 is FQGNSA. For the CDR3, the DNA is TGTGCCAGCAGTCCCTCTGGGGCCAACGTCCTGACTTTC. Its protein is CASSPSGANVLTF.

This chain connects TRBV28 to TRBJ1-1; D unresolved. CDR3 length: 15 amino acids. The V end was cut by 5 bases, the J end by 5 bases, with 18 bases between. Germline V gene sequence: CDR1 MDHEN, CDR2 SYDVKM. As DNA, the CDR3 is TGTGCCAGCAGTCCCCCGAAGTCCCTGCGTACTGAAGCTTTCTTT. It encodes CASSPPKSLRTEAFF.

This clone turned up a few times. This chain uses TRBV28 with TRBJ2-7, with 9 bases lining up with TRBD1. Trimming removed 7 bases from V and 3 bases from J; junction bases left unmatched: 7. The CDR3 runs to 14 residues. Germline CDR1 and CDR2: MDHEN and SYDVKM. Here the CDR3 DNA reads TGTGCCAGCAACCCGGGACAGGGTCTCTACGAGCAGTACTTC. Translated: CASNPGQGLYEQYF.

The V and J genes are TRBV4-2 and TRBJ2-5, with 7 bases identical to TRBD2. The CDR3 runs to 15 residues. Germline assignment: CDR1 LGHNA and CDR2 YNFKEQ. The V and J ends lost 0 bases and 4 bases, in that order; junction bases with no gene match: 5. The CDR3 region has the DNA TGTGCCAGCAGCCAAGATGGTCAGCGGGGAGAGACCCAGTACTTC. Amino acid sequence: CASSQDGQRGETQYF.

This clone was counted a few times. The chain has TRBV4-1 and TRBJ1-2, with D uncertain. The CDR3 is 12 residues long. The germline gives CDR1 MGHRA, CDR2 YSYEKL. V was pared by 5 bases and J by 5 bases, with 9 bases between. The CDR3 spells CASSAGSYGYTF. In DNA form, the CDR3 reads TGCGCCAGCAGCGCGGGAAGTTATGGCTACACCTTC.